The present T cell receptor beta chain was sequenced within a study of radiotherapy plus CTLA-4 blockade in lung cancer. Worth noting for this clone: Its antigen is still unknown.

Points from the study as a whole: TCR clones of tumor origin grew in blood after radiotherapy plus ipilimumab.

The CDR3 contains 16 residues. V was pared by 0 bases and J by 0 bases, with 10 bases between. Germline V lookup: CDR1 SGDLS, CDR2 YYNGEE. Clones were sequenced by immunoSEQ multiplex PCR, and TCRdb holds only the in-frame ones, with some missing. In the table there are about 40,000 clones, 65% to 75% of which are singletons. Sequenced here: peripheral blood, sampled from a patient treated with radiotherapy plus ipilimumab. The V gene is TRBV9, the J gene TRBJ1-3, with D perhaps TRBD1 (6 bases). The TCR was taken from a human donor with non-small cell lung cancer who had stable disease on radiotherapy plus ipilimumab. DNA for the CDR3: TGTGCCAGCAGCGTAGAGGCAGGGGTCTCTGGAAACACCATATATTTT. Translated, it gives CASSVEAGVSGNTIYF.